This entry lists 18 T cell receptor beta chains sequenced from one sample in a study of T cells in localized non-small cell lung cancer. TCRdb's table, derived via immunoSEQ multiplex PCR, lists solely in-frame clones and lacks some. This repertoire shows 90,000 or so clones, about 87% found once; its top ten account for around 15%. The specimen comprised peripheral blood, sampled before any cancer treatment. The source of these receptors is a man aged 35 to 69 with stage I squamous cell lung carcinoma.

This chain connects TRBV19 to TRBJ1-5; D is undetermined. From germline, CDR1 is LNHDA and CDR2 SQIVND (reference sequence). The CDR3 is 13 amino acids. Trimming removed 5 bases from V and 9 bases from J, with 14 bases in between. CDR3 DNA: TGTGCCAGTAGTCCCCTTGAATATCCGCCCCAGCATTTT. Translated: CASSPLEYPPQHF.

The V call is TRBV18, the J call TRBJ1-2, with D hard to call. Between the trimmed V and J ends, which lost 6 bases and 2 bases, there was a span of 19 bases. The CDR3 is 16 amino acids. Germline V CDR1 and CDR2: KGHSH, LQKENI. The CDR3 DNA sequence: TGTGCCAGCTCTAAGGAGGCACGCCTTTTGAACTATGGCTACACCTTC. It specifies CASSKEARLLNYGYTF.

The CDR3, as DNA: TGCGCCAGCAGCTTGGTGACGGCCACCTATGGCTACACCTTC. It codes for CASSLVTATYGYTF. This chain joins TRBV5-1 and TRBJ1-2; D unclear. Germline assignment: CDR1 SGHRS and CDR2 YFSETQ. This CDR3 is built from 14 residues. The V end was cut by 0 bases, the J end by 4 bases, with 10 bases between. The whole variable domain, filled in from reference TRBV5-1 and TRBJ1-2, reads KAGVTQTPRYLIKTRGQQVTLSCSPISGHRSVSWYQQTPGQGLQFLFEYFSETQRNKGNFPGRFSGRQFSNSRSEMNVSTLELGDSALYLCASSLVTATYGYTFGSGTRLTVV.

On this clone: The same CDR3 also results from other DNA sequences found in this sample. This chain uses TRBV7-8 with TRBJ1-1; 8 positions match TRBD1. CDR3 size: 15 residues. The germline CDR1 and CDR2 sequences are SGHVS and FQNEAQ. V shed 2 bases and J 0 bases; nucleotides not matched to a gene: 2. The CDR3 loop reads CASSLLTGVNTEAFF. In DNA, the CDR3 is TGTGCCAGCAGCTTATTGACAGGGGTGAACACTGAAGCTTTCTTT.

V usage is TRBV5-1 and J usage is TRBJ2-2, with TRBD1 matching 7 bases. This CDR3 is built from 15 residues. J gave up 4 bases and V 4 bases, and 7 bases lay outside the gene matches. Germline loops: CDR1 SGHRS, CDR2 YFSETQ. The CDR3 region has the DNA TGCGCCAGCAGCCTGGGACAGTTTATCACCGGGGAGCTGTTTTTT. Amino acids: CASSLGQFITGELFF.

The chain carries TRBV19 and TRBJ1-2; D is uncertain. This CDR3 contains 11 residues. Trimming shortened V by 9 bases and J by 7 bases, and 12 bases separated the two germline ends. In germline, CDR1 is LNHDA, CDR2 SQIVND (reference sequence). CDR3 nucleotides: TGTGCCAGCACGGACCTCCTTGGCTACACCTTC. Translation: CASTDLLGYTF.

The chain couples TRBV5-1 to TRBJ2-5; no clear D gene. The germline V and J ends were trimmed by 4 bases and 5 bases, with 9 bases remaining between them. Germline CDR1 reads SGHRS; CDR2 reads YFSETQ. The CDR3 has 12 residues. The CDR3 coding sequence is TGCGCCAGCAGCCGAACAGCGGAGACCCAGTACTTC. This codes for CASSRTAETQYF.

CDR3 loop: CASSPRVGELFF. In DNA form, the CDR3 reads TGTGCCAGTAGCCCCCGAGTCGGGGAGCTGTTTTTT. The rearrangement links TRBV19 to TRBJ2-2; no clear D. Germline CDR1 LNHDA, CDR2 SQIVND (reference sequence). V was trimmed by 6 bases and J by 7 bases, leaving 9 bases between them. The CDR3 extends over 12 amino acids. Full variable domain (missing parts from reference TRBV19 and TRBJ2-2): DGGITQSPKYLFRKEGQNVTLSCEQNLNHDAMYWYRQDPGQGLRLIYYSQIVNDFQKGDIAEGYSVSREKKESFPLTVTSAQKNPTAFYLCASSPRVGELFFGEGSRLTVL.

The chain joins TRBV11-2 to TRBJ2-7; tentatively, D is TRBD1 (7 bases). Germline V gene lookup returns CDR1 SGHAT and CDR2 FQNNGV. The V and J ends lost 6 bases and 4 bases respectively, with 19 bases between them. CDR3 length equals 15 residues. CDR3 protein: CASRLFGGQKYEQYF. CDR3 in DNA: TGTGCCAGCAGACTTTTCGGGGGACAGAAATACGAGCAGTACTTC.

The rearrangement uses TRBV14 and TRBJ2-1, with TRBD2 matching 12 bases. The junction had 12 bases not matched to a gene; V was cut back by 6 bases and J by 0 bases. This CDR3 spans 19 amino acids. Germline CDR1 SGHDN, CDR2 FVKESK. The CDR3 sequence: CASSPSTSGGPSSYNEQFF. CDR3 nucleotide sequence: TGTGCCAGCAGTCCGTCGACTAGCGGGGGACCAAGCTCCTACAATGAGCAGTTCTTC.

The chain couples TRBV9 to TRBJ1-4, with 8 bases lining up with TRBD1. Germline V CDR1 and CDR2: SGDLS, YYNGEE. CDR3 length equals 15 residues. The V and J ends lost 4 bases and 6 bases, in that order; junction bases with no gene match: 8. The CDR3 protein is CASSPRTGKDEKLFF. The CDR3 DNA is TGTGCCAGCAGCCCCCGGACAGGGAAGGATGAAAAACTGTTTTTT.

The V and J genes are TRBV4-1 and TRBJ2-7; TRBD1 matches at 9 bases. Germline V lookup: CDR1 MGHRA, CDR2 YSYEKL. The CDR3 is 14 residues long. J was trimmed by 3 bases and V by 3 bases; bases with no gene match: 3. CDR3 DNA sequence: TGCGCCAGCAGCCAGGACAGGGGTTTCTACGAGCAGTACTTC. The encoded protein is CASSQDRGFYEQYF.

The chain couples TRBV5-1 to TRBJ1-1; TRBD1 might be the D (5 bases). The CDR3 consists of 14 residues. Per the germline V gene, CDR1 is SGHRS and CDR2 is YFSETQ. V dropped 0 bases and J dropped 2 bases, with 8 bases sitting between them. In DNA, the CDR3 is TGCGCCAGCAGCTTGGGAGGGGCAAACACTGAAGCTTTCTTT. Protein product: CASSLGGANTEAFF.

CDR3 nucleotide sequence: TGTGCCAGCAGCTCCTCAGCAGTAGGCTCTGGAAACACCATATATTTT. Encoded protein: CASSSSAVGSGNTIYF. This chain links TRBV7-2 with TRBJ1-3; the D is unclear. Per the germline V gene, CDR1 is SGHTA and CDR2 is FQGNSA. The CDR3 has 16 amino acids. The V and J ends lost 4 bases and 0 bases respectively, with 13 bases between them.

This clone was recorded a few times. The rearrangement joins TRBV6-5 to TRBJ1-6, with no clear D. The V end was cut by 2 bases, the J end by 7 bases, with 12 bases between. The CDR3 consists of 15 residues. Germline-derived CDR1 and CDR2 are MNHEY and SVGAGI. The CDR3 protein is CASSYTGSMNSPLHF. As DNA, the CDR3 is TGTGCCAGCAGTTACACCGGGTCTATGAATTCACCCCTCCACTTT.

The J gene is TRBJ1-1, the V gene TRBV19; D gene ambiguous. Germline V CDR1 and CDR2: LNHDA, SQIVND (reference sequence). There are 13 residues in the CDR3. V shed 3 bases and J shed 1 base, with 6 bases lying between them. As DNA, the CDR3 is TGTGCCAGTAGTATCCGGGAGAACACTGAAGCTTTCTTT. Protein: CASSIRENTEAFF.

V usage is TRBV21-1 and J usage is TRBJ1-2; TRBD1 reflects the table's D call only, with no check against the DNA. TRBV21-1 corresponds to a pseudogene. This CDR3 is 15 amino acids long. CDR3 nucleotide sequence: TGTGCCAGCAGCATTCGGACCCGCACAGGCAATGGCTACACCTTC. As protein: CASSIRTRTGNGYTF.

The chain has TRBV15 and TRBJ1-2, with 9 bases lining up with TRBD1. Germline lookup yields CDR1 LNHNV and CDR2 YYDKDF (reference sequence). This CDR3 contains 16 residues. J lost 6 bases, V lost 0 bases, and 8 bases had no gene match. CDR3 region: CATSRDFRDRDHGYTF. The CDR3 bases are TGTGCCACCAGCAGAGACTTCCGGGACAGGGATCATGGCTACACCTTC.